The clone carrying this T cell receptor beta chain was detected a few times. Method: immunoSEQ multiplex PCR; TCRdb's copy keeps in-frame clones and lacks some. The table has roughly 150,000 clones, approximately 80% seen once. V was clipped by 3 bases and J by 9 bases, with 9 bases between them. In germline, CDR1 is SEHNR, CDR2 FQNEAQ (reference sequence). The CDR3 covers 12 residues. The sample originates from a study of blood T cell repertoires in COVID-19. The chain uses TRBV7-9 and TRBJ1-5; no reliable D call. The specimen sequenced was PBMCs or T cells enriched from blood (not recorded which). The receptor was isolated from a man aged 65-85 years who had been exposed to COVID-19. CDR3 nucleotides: TGTGCCAGCAGCTTGATTGCGGGGCCCCAGCATTTT. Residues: CASSLIAGPQHF. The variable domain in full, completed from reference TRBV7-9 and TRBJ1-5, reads DTGVSQNPRHKITKRGQNVTFRCDPISEHNRLYWYRQTLGQGPEFLTYFQNEAQLEKSRLLSDRFSAERPKGSFSTLEIQRTEQGDSAMYLCASSLIAGPQHFGDGTRLSIL.